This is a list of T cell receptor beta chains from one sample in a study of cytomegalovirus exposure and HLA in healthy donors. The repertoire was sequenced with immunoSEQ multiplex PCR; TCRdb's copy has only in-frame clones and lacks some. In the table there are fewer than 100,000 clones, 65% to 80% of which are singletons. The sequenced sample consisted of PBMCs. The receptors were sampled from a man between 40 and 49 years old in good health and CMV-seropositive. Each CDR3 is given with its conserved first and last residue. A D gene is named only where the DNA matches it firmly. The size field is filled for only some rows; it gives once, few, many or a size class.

TGCGCCAGCAGCCAGCAACTAGCGGGAGGTCACACCGGGGAGCTGTTTTTT	CASSQQLAGGHTGELFF	TRBV4-1	TRBJ2-2	TRBD2	once
TGTGCCAGCAGCCCCGGACAGGTCGACTATGGCTACACCTTC	CASSPGQVDYGYTF	TRBV7-6	TRBJ1-2	TRBD1	.
TGTGCCAGCAGCTTAAGGGGACAGGGGTTTCACGAGCAGTACTTC	CASSLRGQGFHEQYF	TRBV11-2	TRBJ2-7	TRBD1	.
TGTGCCAGCAGCCGAGCGGGGGGCCTTTCTAATGAGCAGTTCTTC	CASSRAGGLSNEQFF	TRBV27	TRBJ2-1	TRBD2	.
TGTGCCAGCAGTGGTTCCCACGGCGAACAGTGCTTC	CASSGSHGEQCF	TRBV25-1	TRBJ2-7	.	once
TGTGCCAGCAGTTACTCGTCTAGCGAGATCACAGATACGCAGTATTTT	CASSYSSSEITDTQYF	TRBV6-5	TRBJ2-3	.	.
TGTGCCAGCTCACCACGACAGGGGGGGTCAGATACGCAGTATTTT	CASSPRQGGSDTQYF	TRBV18	TRBJ2-3	TRBD1	.
TGTGCCAGCAGTTCCTCCCTCAGGGGTAACAATGAGCAGTTCTTC	CASSSSLRGNNEQFF	TRBV27	TRBJ2-1	.	.
TGCGCCAGCAGCCAACCCGCGCGCGACAGACTTAATCAGCCCCAGCATTTT	CASSQPARDRLNQPQHF	TRBV4-1	TRBJ1-5	.	.
TGCGCCAGCAGCTGGGGAGCTAGCGGAAGAGCCACAGATACGCAGTATTTT	CASSWGASGRATDTQYF	TRBV5-1	TRBJ2-3	TRBD2	.
TGCGCCAGCAGCCCCTCGCGGGGGGTACTTGGAAACACCATATATTTT	CASSPSRGVLGNTIYF	TRBV4-1	TRBJ1-3	.	.
TGTGCCAGCAGCTTCAAGGGATCAGGGAATTCACCCCTCCACTTT	CASSFKGSGNSPLHF	TRBV7-6	TRBJ1-6	.	.
TGTGCCAGTAGTATTAGCAGGGGGCGGTATAGCTCTGGGGCCAACGTCCTGACTTTC	CASSISRGRYSSGANVLTF	TRBV19	TRBJ2-6	TRBD1	.
TGTGCCAGCAGGGGGCCTTGGGGTGAAAAACTGTTTTTT	CASRGPWGEKLFF	TRBV2	TRBJ1-4	.	once
TGTGCCAGTAGTATAGAGGGACTAGCTGGAGATACGCAGTATTTT	CASSIEGLAGDTQYF	TRBV19	TRBJ2-3	TRBD2	.
TGCAGCGTACAAGCGGACAGTAGCAATCAGCCCCAGCATTTT	CSVQADSSNQPQHF	TRBV29-1	TRBJ1-5	.	large
TGTGCCAGCAGCTTGGATCAGGGAGGGGCAGCTGAAGCTTTCTTT	CASSLDQGGAAEAFF	TRBV5-4	TRBJ1-1	.	.
TGTGCCAGCGGGAAAGGACAGCCGGACGCCTATGGCTACACCTTC	CASGKGQPDAYGYTF	TRBV2	TRBJ1-2	.	.
TGTGCCAGCTTAGCCCAAAGCTCCTACAATGAGCAGTTCTTC	CASLAQSSYNEQFF	TRBV28	TRBJ2-1	.	.
TGTGCCAGCTCACCACGGACAGGGGGCGGTGGCTACACCTTC	CASSPRTGGGGYTF	TRBV18	TRBJ1-2	TRBD1	.
TGTGCCAGCAGCGTAGGGACAGGGGGCAAAACTGAAGCTTTCTTT	CASSVGTGGKTEAFF	TRBV9	TRBJ1-1	TRBD1	.
TGTGCCAGCTCAGCAGCAGGGGGTCGGGAGACCCAGTACTTC	CASSAAGGRETQYF	TRBV18	TRBJ2-5	TRBD1	.
TGCAGCGCTTCGGGTTGGGGGCGCGGCACAGATACGCAGTATTTT	CSASGWGRGTDTQYF	TRBV29-1	TRBJ2-3	.	.
TGTGCCAGCAGTGTGGTACAGGGCTCTGGAAACACCATATATTTT	CASSVVQGSGNTIYF	TRBV2	TRBJ1-3	.	.
TGTGCCAGCAAGGGGGACCAAGAGACCCAGTACTTC	CASKGDQETQYF	TRBV2	TRBJ2-5	.	.
TGTGCCAGCAGCCCCGGGGGGGCTGATACGCAGTATTTT	CASSPGGADTQYF	TRBV6-5	TRBJ2-3	TRBD2	.
TGTGCCAGCAGCTCCGGGACAGGGGGCTCCTACGAGCAGTACTTC	CASSSGTGGSYEQYF	TRBV7-8	TRBJ2-7	TRBD1	.
TGTGCCAGCGCAGGGGGACGGAGGGAGCAGTTCTTC	CASAGGRREQFF	TRBV27	TRBJ2-1	TRBD1	.
TGCGCCAGCAGTCACCCGAACCCCGGGAAGGGGGACGAGCAGTACTTC	CASSHPNPGKGDEQYF	TRBV23-1	TRBJ2-7	.	few
TGTGCCAGCAGTGTCCGAGACACGTTGGGGAACACTGAAGCTTTCTTT	CASSVRDTLGNTEAFF	TRBV2	TRBJ1-1	.	.
TGTGCCAGCAGTGAAGGGCTAGCCTCCTTCACAGATACGCAGTATTTT	CASSEGLASFTDTQYF	TRBV25-1	TRBJ2-3	.	.
TGTGCCAGCAGCTCTACCTACGAGCAGTACTTC	CASSSTYEQYF	TRBV7-9	TRBJ2-7	.	.
TGTGCCAGCAGCCCACTCGCAGGGACTTGGGAGACCCAGTACTTC	CASSPLAGTWETQYF	TRBV28	TRBJ2-5	.	.
TGCACCAGCAGCCAAGGTAAAACGATACGGGACTGTGAGTACTTC	CTSSQGKTIRDCEYF	TRBV1	TRBJ2-7	.	.
TGTGCCACCAGCGGGACAGGGGGCTTTCCTACTGGGGCCAACGTCCTGACTTTC	CATSGTGGFPTGANVLTF	TRBV15	TRBJ2-6	TRBD1	once
TGTGCCAGTAGTGATCCCGGGACAGGGACATACTTGAACACTGAAGCTTTCTTT	CASSDPGTGTYLNTEAFF	TRBV19	TRBJ1-1	TRBD1	.
TGTGCCAGCCGGGAGTGGATGGGCACTGAAGCTTTCTTT	CASREWMGTEAFF	TRBV27	TRBJ1-1	.	few
TGTGCCAGCAGTTACCAGGCTACCCCAAACGAGCAGTACTTC	CASSYQATPNEQYF	TRBV6-5	TRBJ2-7	.	.
TGTGCCAGCAGCTTGCTTCTCGGCGGGTATAACACCGGGGAGCTGTTTTTT	CASSLLLGGYNTGELFF	TRBV7-8	TRBJ2-2	.	once
TGCGCCAGCAGCCAAGAACGGGACAGGGAAACTCGGGGGTATGGCTACACCTTC	CASSQERDRETRGYGYTF	TRBV4-1	TRBJ1-2	TRBD1	.
TGTGCCAGCAGTTACGGGGGACTCACAGATACGCAGTATTTT	CASSYGGLTDTQYF	TRBV6-5	TRBJ2-3	.	.
TGTGCCAGCAGCAAGTCAGGAGGGGTTTCGGCAGATACGCAGTATTTT	CASSKSGGVSADTQYF	TRBV21-1	TRBJ2-3	.	.
TGCGCCAGCAGCTTGGCTACAGGGTCAATGAACACTGAAGCTTTCTTT	CASSLATGSMNTEAFF	TRBV5-1	TRBJ1-1	.	few
TGTGCCAGCACCGCGGTGGCAGGGGGCCCAGATACGCAGTATTTT	CASTAVAGGPDTQYF	TRBV6-5	TRBJ2-3	TRBD1	.
TGTGCCAGCAGCCTGGGCCCAATCACAGATACGCAGTATTTT	CASSLGPITDTQYF	TRBV7-2	TRBJ2-3	.	.
TGTGCCAGCAGTGTGGAGACAGTTAGCAATCAGCCCCAGCATTTT	CASSVETVSNQPQHF	TRBV2	TRBJ1-5	.	.
TGTGCCAGTAGTCTTCCCGGACAGAACAATCAGCCCCAGCATTTT	CASSLPGQNNQPQHF	TRBV19	TRBJ1-5	.	few
TGTGCCAGCAGCTTGAGGAGGGTAGAGACCCAGTACTTC	CASSLRRVETQYF	TRBV11-2	TRBJ2-5	.	.
TGTGCCAGCAGTGATGGGACAGGGGAAGATGTGCAGTACTTC	CASSDGTGEDVQYF	TRBV2	TRBJ2-7	TRBD1	.
TGTGCCAGCAGTTACGGGACAGGGGCAGATACGCAGTATTTT	CASSYGTGADTQYF	TRBV27	TRBJ2-3	TRBD1	few
TGTGCCAGCAGCAAAGGGGGGACAGGGGTCTACGAGCAGTACTTC	CASSKGGTGVYEQYF	TRBV9	TRBJ2-7	TRBD1	.
TGTGCCAGCGCTCGACTAGCCATCCACGAGCAGTACTTC	CASARLAIHEQYF	TRBV6-1	TRBJ2-7	TRBD2	.
TGTGCCATCAGGGGACTAGCGGGTTCCTACGAGCAGTACTTC	CAIRGLAGSYEQYF	TRBV10-3	TRBJ2-7	TRBD2	.
TGTGCCAGCAGCCGCCGCGGGGGGGCGGGCACAGATACGCAGTATTTT	CASSRRGGAGTDTQYF	TRBV7-3	TRBJ2-3	TRBD2	.
TGTGCCAGCAGCTTAAGGGTAACTAGCGGGGAGAGAAGGGAGTTCTTC	CASSLRVTSGERREFF	TRBV7-2	TRBJ2-1	TRBD2	.
TGCGCCAGCAGCTTGATGGGATCGGGGAGCACAGATACGCAGTATTTT	CASSLMGSGSTDTQYF	TRBV5-1	TRBJ2-3	.	.
TGTGCCAGCAGTCCGGACAGAGATGAAGCTTTCTTT	CASSPDRDEAFF	TRBV5-8	TRBJ1-1	.	few
TGCGCCAGCAGCCAGGGACTAGGTCGTGGCACCGGGGAGCTGTTTTTT	CASSQGLGRGTGELFF	TRBV4-1	TRBJ2-2	TRBD2	.
TGTGCCAGCAGTGAATTAACTGTCCAAGAGACCCAGTACTTC	CASSELTVQETQYF	TRBV25-1	TRBJ2-5	.	.
TGCGCCAGCAGCGGACAGGGCCACACAGATACGCAGTATTTT	CASSGQGHTDTQYF	TRBV5-1	TRBJ2-3	TRBD1	few